This T cell receptor beta chain was obtained from a study of CD8+CD57+ T cells in acquired aplastic anemia. Whole-study context: For CD4+ cells, healthy donors had an average of about 11 million reads.

V dropped 5 bases and J dropped 8; count of bases not matched to a gene: 15. CDR3 length: 16 residues. Germline values: CDR1 DFQATT, CDR2 SNEGSKA (reference sequence). Investigators profiled TCR beta VDJ and CDR3 from genomic DNA template. TCRdb re-called the reads with MiXCR, one entry per CDR3 protein. The repertoire holds around 140,000 distinct CDR3 sequences, with approximately 41% as singletons. In its sample, this clonotype was seen many times. Its antigen is not identified. Study-wide points: Patients versus controls showed no significant CD8+ Simpson's diversity difference.

The sample comprised sorted CD4+, CD8+, or CD8+CD57+ T cells (not recorded which) from PBMCs. V and J are TRBV20-1 and TRBJ2-1; 10 bases map to TRBD1. The sequence came from a human donor in good health, serving as a control. For the CDR3, the DNA is TGCAGTGCTCCTACCGTCGGGACAGGGGATATGGATGAGCAGTTCTTC. Its translation is CSAPTVGTGDMDEQFF.